This T cell receptor (beta chain) was sequenced in a study of T cells in Graves' hyperthyroidism and ophthalmopathy. Researchers amplified the TCR beta CDR3 regions from RNA transcripts. TCR CDR3 regions were first amplified by RT-PCR with HTBI primers. TCRdb analysed the multiplex PCR reads with MiXCR anew, one entry per CDR3 protein. Altogether approximately 640,000 distinct CDR3 sequences are present, roughly 15% being singletons, with the ten largest covering 3.8%. The CDR3 covers 13 residues. V lost 8 bases and J lost 4, with 15 bases in between. Germline loops: CDR1 SGHRS, CDR2 YFSETQ. This clonotype was observed many times. The PBMCs were taken from under 12 ml of fresh peripheral blood.

This chain links TRBV5-1 with TRBJ1-1; possible D gene TRBD1, 5 bases. The sequence was collected from a woman in her 30s with Graves' hyperthyroidism. Sequences were obtained from blood. The DNA for the CDR3 is TGCGCCAGTCAGCTGGGGCTGGCCACTGAAGCTTTCTTT. The encoded protein is CASQLGLATEAFF.